A single sample is the source of the 24 T cell receptor beta chains below, sequenced in a study of CXCR3-negative and CXCR3-positive naive CD8 T cells. Each TRB cDNA library was prepared by 5' RACE (with UMI labels). TCRdb reprocessed the 5' RACE reads, keeping one entry per CDR3 protein, no DNA. This sample's table reports some 130,000 distinct CDR3 sequences. Material for sequencing was naive CXCR3- CD8+ T cells from blood. Subset meaning: CD45RO-CCR7+CD27+CD95- naive CD8+ T cells lacking CXCR3 (TNR3-). The receptors here all came from a human donor in good health. Some clones in this sample may be carry-over from other donors' samples.

V gene TRBV11-1 combines with J gene TRBJ2-1; lacking DNA, the TRBD1 call made by TCRdb goes unchecked. Germline V lookup: CDR1 SGHAT, CDR2 FQDESV (reference sequence). This CDR3 comprises 13 residues. The CDR3: CASSFPGANEQFF.

The gene calls are TRBV12-3 or TRBV12-4 and TRBJ1-2; the D gene TCRdb calls, TRBD1, cannot be checked with no DNA. The CDR3 sequence is 16 residues long. The CDR3 protein is CASSLAVGGADYGYTF.

The chain links TRBV28 to TRBJ1-2; checking the TCRdb D call of TRBD1 is not possible without DNA. CDR1 is MDHEN and CDR2 is SYDVKM in the germline V gene. The CDR3 has 16 amino acids. CDR3 amino acids: CASIPETGGASYGYTF.

This chain connects TRBV12-3 or TRBV12-4 to TRBJ2-3; with no DNA, the TCRdb D assignment of TRBD1 cannot be verified. This CDR3 spans 11 amino acids. CDR3: CANRQGDTQYF.

The J gene is TRBJ2-5, the V gene TRBV12-3 or TRBV12-4; TCRdb outputs TRBD2, but without DNA this stays unchecked. The CDR3 covers 14 residues. The chain's CDR3 is CASSHTLAEETQYF.

J is TRBJ2-1 and V is TRBV27; TCRdb's assignment of TRBD2 cannot be checked, as there is no DNA. Germline V CDR1 and CDR2: MNHEY, SMNVEV (reference sequence). The CDR3 loop spans 18 amino acids. CDR3: CASSPATSGGAPGNEQFF.

V gene TRBV28 combines with J gene TRBJ2-5; without DNA, the TCRdb call of TRBD1 cannot be checked. The CDR3 contains 14 residues. The germline gives CDR1 MDHEN, CDR2 SYDVKM. Here the CDR3 reads CATSRDRGQETQYF.

CDR3: CSVEEGDTEAFF. V gene TRBV29-1 combines with J gene TRBJ1-1; the D call from TCRdb, TRBD1, cannot be confirmed without DNA. CDR1 is SQVTM and CDR2 is ANQGSEA in the germline V gene. This CDR3 region has 12 residues.

The rearrangement uses TRBV4-1 and TRBJ2-1. Germline V CDR1 and CDR2: MGHRA, YSYEKL. The CDR3 consists of 15 residues. This chain's CDR3 is CASSQGSSSYNEQFF.

The chain uses TRBV19 and TRBJ1-1; TCRdb's D gene call, TRBD1, goes unchecked for lack of DNA. This CDR3 region has 14 residues. CDR1 and CDR2 (germline): LNHDA, SQIVND (reference sequence). The CDR3: CASSLARRGTEAFF.

The CDR3 sequence is CASSFLTGEDSYEQYF. This chain uses TRBV7-9 with TRBJ2-7; TCRdb gives TRBD1 as the D gene, but with no DNA this cannot be confirmed. The CDR3 runs 16 residues. Germline CDR1 SEHNR, CDR2 FQNEAQ (reference sequence). Full variable domain (outside the CDR3, taken from reference TRBV7-9 and TRBJ2-7): DTGVSQNPRHKITKRGQNVTFRCDPISEHNRLYWYRQTLGQGPEFLTYFQNEAQLEKSRLLSDRFSAERPKGSFSTLEIQRTEQGDSAMYLCASSFLTGEDSYEQYFGPGTRLTVT.

This rearrangement joins TRBV7-6 to TRBJ2-3; checking the TCRdb D call of TRBD2 is not possible without DNA. This CDR3 contains 16 residues. Germline V gene sequence: CDR1 SGHVS, CDR2 FNYEAQ. The CDR3: CASSHVAATGTDTQYF.

This chain connects TRBV4-1 to TRBJ2-1; TCRdb picks TRBD2, but there is no DNA to check that call. This CDR3 is 13 amino acids long. Germline CDR1 reads MGHRA; CDR2 reads YSYEKL. This CDR3 is CASSQDRGYEQFF.

The chain employs TRBV4-2 and TRBJ2-5; absent DNA, TCRdb's TRBD2 call cannot be checked. This CDR3 contains 14 residues. Germline CDR1 LGHNA, CDR2 YNFKEQ. CDR3: CASSQEMLAETQYF.

The chain joins TRBV7-2 to TRBJ2-3; TCRdb designates TRBD1, a call that cannot be tested without DNA. CDR1 and CDR2 (germline): SGHTA, FQGNSA. The CDR3 length is 13 residues. The CDR3: CASSLVGGDTQYF. The full variable domain, rest sourced from reference TRBV7-2 and TRBJ2-3, is GAGVSQSPSNKVTEKGKDVELRCDPISGHTALYWYRQSLGQGLEFLIYFQGNSAPDKSGLPSDRFSAERTGGSVSTLTIQRTQQEDSAVYLCASSLVGGDTQYFGPGTRLTVL.

The chain links TRBV7-9 to TRBJ2-5; without DNA, the TCRdb call of TRBD2 cannot be checked. This CDR3 has 13 residues. Germline V gene lookup returns CDR1 SEHNR and CDR2 FQNEAQ (reference sequence). Here the CDR3 reads CASSLGGSETQYF.

V and J are TRBV12-3 or TRBV12-4 and TRBJ1-5. The CDR3 spans 12 residues. This CDR3 is CASSFNRDSQHF.

This chain joins TRBV29-1 and TRBJ1-2. Germline values: CDR1 SQVTM, CDR2 ANQGSEA. CDR3 length: 11 residues. The CDR3 is CSVAGNYGYTF.

V usage is TRBV28 and J usage is TRBJ2-7; no DNA is available, so the TRBD1 call from TCRdb remains unchecked. Germline CDR1 is MDHEN and CDR2 is SYDVKM. This CDR3 is 15 amino acids long. The CDR3 spells CASGSLPRGPIQQYF.

This chain links TRBV19 with TRBJ1-1. The CDR3 is 11 amino acids. Germline V gene data show CDR1 as LNHDA and CDR2 as SQIVND (reference sequence). CDR3 loop: CASSIARAAFF.

The genes are TRBV23-1 and TRBJ2-5; TCRdb designates TRBD1, a call that cannot be tested without DNA. TRBV23-1 is assigned to the ORF class and has an uncertain function. The CDR3 runs to 15 residues. The CDR3 sequence is CASTQGQKEGGTQYF.

The chain combines TRBV4-3 with TRBJ2-7; TCRdb reports TRBD1, a call that lacks DNA to check it against. The CDR3 consists of 13 residues. Germline V lookup: CDR1 LGHNA, CDR2 YSLEER. The chain's CDR3 is CASSQDPGDEQYF.

The CDR3 region is CASSLGPGQGVYEQYF. The rearrangement joins TRBV7-6 to TRBJ2-7; TCRdb returns TRBD1, unconfirmable since there is no DNA. Germline V gene sequence: CDR1 SGHVS, CDR2 FNYEAQ. CDR3 size: 16 residues.

V is TRBV7-6 and J is TRBJ1-1. The CDR3 is 13 amino acids. Germline CDR1 reads SGHVS; CDR2 reads FNYEAQ. CDR3 protein: CASSPPVNTEAFF. Filled out from reference TRBV7-6 and TRBJ1-1, the complete variable domain reads GAGVSQSPRYKVTKRGQDVALRCDPISGHVSLYWYRQALGQGPEFLTYFNYEAQQDKSGLPNDRFSAERPEGSISTLTIQRTEQRDSAMYRCASSPPVNTEAFFGQGTRLTVV.